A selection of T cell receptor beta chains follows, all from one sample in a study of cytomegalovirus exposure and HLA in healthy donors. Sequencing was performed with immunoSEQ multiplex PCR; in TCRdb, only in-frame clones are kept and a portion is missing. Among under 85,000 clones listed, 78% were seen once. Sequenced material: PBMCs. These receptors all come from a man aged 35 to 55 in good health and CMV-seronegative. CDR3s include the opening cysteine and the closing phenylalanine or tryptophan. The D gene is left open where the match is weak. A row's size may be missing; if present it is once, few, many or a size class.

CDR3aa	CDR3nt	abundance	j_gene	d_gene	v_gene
CASSMLHPEEQYF	TGTGCCAGCAGCATGCTACACCCGGAGGAGCAGTACTTC	once	TRBJ2-7	NA	TRBV21-1
CASRGRSETEAFF	TGTGCCAGTAGGGGGCGGTCAGAAACTGAAGCTTTCTTT	once	TRBJ1-1	NA	TRBV19
CASSQLAGGRDTQYF	TGCGCCAGCAGTCAACTAGCGGGAGGTCGAGATACGCAGTATTTT	NA	TRBJ2-3	TRBD2	TRBV5-1
CASSSTSGRFRGTQYF	TGTGCCAGCAGCTCGACTAGCGGGAGGTTTCGGGGGACCCAGTACTTC	NA	TRBJ2-5	NA	TRBV12-1
CASSLTGQGSRGYTF	TGCGCCAGCAGCTTGACCGGACAGGGGTCCCGTGGCTACACCTTC	NA	TRBJ1-2	TRBD1	TRBV5-1
CASSVQGSAEAFF	TGTGCCAGCAGCGTACAGGGATCAGCTGAAGCTTTCTTT	NA	TRBJ1-1	NA	TRBV11-3
CASSLGGGTGDTGELFF	TGTGCCAGCAGCTTAGGGGGCGGGACAGGGGACACCGGGGAGCTGTTTTTT	NA	TRBJ2-2	TRBD1	TRBV11-2
CASRRTGDYGYTF	TGCGCCAGCAGAAGGACAGGGGATTATGGCTACACCTTC	NA	TRBJ1-2	TRBD1	TRBV5-1
CASSLSWNQPQHF	TGTGCCAGCAGTTTAAGCTGGAATCAGCCCCAGCATTTT	NA	TRBJ1-5	NA	TRBV27
CASSRRFLDEKLFF	TGTGCCAGCAGTAGGCGATTTCTAGATGAAAAACTGTTTTTT	NA	TRBJ1-4	NA	TRBV6-5
CASSMSTGAPIPHGYTF	TGTGCCAGTAGTATGTCTACAGGGGCCCCAATTCCCCATGGCTACACCTTC	few	TRBJ1-2	TRBD1	TRBV19
CASSLDRGLLNTGELFF	TGTGCCAGCAGTTTAGACAGGGGGCTTTTGAACACCGGGGAGCTGTTTTTT	NA	TRBJ2-2	TRBD1	TRBV27
CASSLPVTGINYGYTF	TGTGCCAGCAGCTTACCCGTGACAGGGATTAACTATGGCTACACCTTC	NA	TRBJ1-2	TRBD1	TRBV7-2
CASSLTGTNYNEQFF	TGCGCCAGCAGCCTTACCGGGACTAATTACAATGAGCAGTTCTTC	NA	TRBJ2-1	TRBD2	TRBV5-1
CASSPIGQGGQTQYF	TGTGCCAGCTCACCCATCGGACAGGGAGGACAGACCCAGTACTTC	NA	TRBJ2-5	TRBD1	TRBV18
CASVGQGKTGNTIYF	TGTGCCAGCGTCGGACAGGGGAAGACTGGAAACACCATATATTTT	once	TRBJ1-3	TRBD1	TRBV5-6
CASSRSDSPVTDTQYF	TGCGCCAGCAGCCGTTCCGACAGCCCCGTCACAGATACGCAGTATTTT	NA	TRBJ2-3	NA	TRBV5-1
CAKTSGTSSNEQFF	TGTGCCAAAACCAGCGGGACTAGCAGTAATGAGCAGTTCTTC	once	TRBJ2-1	TRBD2	TRBV7-9
CASSTGAVGLAGGAVNTQYF	TGTGCCAGCAGCACAGGAGCCGTGGGACTAGCGGGAGGGGCGGTAAATACGCAGTATTTT	NA	TRBJ2-3	TRBD2	TRBV7-3
CASSLESQGFEAFF	TGTGCCAGCAGCTTAGAGAGTCAGGGCTTCGAAGCTTTCTTT	few	TRBJ1-1	NA	TRBV11-1
CASSEGGGINEKLFF	TGTGCCAGCAGTGAAGGCGGGGGGATTAATGAAAAACTGTTTTTT	NA	TRBJ1-4	NA	TRBV6-1
CATQTSGSTDTQYF	TGTGCCACCCAGACTAGCGGGAGCACAGATACGCAGTATTTT	NA	TRBJ2-3	TRBD2	TRBV15
CASSKTSGHSYNEQFF	TGCGCCAGCAGCAAAACTAGCGGTCACTCCTACAATGAGCAGTTCTTC	NA	TRBJ2-1	TRBD2	TRBV5-1
CASSFGQAKGTDTQYF	TGTGCCAGCAGTTTTGGGCAGGCCAAGGGCACAGATACGCAGTATTTT	NA	TRBJ2-3	NA	TRBV28
CAISGEGTGANVLTF	TGTGCCATATCAGGGGAGGGTACCGGGGCCAACGTCCTGACTTTC	NA	TRBJ2-6	NA	TRBV10-3
CASSPRDNHNEKLFF	TGTGCCAGCTCACCACGGGACAACCATAATGAAAAACTGTTTTTT	NA	TRBJ1-4	NA	TRBV18
CASSAQRSGANGLTF	TGTGCCAGTAGTGCGCAGCGCTCTGGGGCCAACGGCCTGACTTTC	NA	TRBJ2-6	NA	TRBV19
CSTKGISYNEQFF	TGCAGCACTAAGGGGATCTCCTACAATGAGCAGTTCTTC	few	TRBJ2-1	NA	TRBV29-1
CASSPGLAGPNEQFF	TGTGCCAGCAGCCCGGGACTAGCGGGACCTAATGAGCAGTTCTTC	NA	TRBJ2-1	TRBD2	TRBV5-4
CASSPLDRPNYGYTF	TGTGCCAGCTCACCATTGGACAGACCAAACTATGGCTACACCTTC	NA	TRBJ1-2	NA	TRBV18
CASSDLVGSNSPLHF	TGTGCCAGCAGTGACCTAGTTGGGTCAAATTCACCCCTCCACTTT	NA	TRBJ1-6	NA	TRBV6-4
CASSRGSGGYTF	TGTGCCAGCAGTCGGGGATCGGGGGGCTACACCTTC	NA	TRBJ1-2	NA	TRBV28
CSVEGTSGDTDTQYF	TGCAGCGTTGAAGGGACTAGCGGGGACACAGATACGCAGTATTTT	NA	TRBJ2-3	TRBD2	TRBV29-1
CASSEGLAGDSEQYF	TGCGCCAGCAGCGAAGGACTAGCGGGAGACTCCGAGCAGTACTTC	NA	TRBJ2-7	TRBD2	TRBV5-1
CASSSSGRASETQYF	TGTGCCAGCAGTTCTAGCGGGAGGGCCTCAGAGACCCAGTACTTC	NA	TRBJ2-5	TRBD2	TRBV6-1
CASSGTGGTVEKLFF	TGTGCCAGTTCAGGGACAGGGGGCACGGTTGAAAAACTGTTTTTT	NA	TRBJ1-4	TRBD1	TRBV7-3
CASSLALGTNNEQFF	TGTGCCAGCAGCTTAGCCCTCGGGACAAACAATGAGCAGTTCTTC	few	TRBJ2-1	NA	TRBV7-2
CASAVGNIQYF	TGTGCCAGTGCGGTTGGAAACATTCAGTACTTC	NA	TRBJ2-4	NA	TRBV19
CASSPLGQGAYDEQFF	TGTGCCAGCAGCCCCTTAGGACAGGGGGCGTACGATGAGCAGTTCTTC	once	TRBJ2-1	TRBD1	TRBV14
CASSIYLAGGSNEQFF	TGTGCCAGCAGCATCTATTTAGCGGGAGGTTCCAATGAGCAGTTCTTC	NA	TRBJ2-1	TRBD2	TRBV7-2
CASREQGERSYEQYF	TGTGCCAGCAGGGAACAGGGAGAACGATCCTACGAGCAGTACTTC	NA	TRBJ2-7	NA	TRBV28
CASVEPNQPQHF	TGTGCCAGCGTAGAACCCAATCAGCCCCAGCATTTT	NA	TRBJ1-5	NA	TRBV6-1
CATSWETGGQPQHF	TGTGCCACCAGCTGGGAAACAGGAGGGCAGCCCCAGCATTTT	NA	TRBJ1-5	NA	TRBV15
CASSLTGSSGETQYF	TGTGCCAGCAGCCTTACAGGGTCGAGCGGAGAGACCCAGTACTTC	NA	TRBJ2-5	NA	TRBV11-2
CASSLGGQGLNSPLHF	TGTGCCAGCAGCTTAGGGGGACAGGGATTAAATTCACCCCTCCACTTT	NA	TRBJ1-6	TRBD1	TRBV7-8
CASSSARAGYGYTF	TGTGCCAGCAGCTCGGCCAGGGCCGGCTATGGCTACACCTTC	few	TRBJ1-2	NA	TRBV11-2
CASGTSGRSYEQYF	TGTGCCAGTGGGACTAGCGGGAGGTCCTACGAGCAGTACTTC	once	TRBJ2-7	TRBD2	TRBV28